The sample holds one count of the clone carrying this T cell receptor (beta chain). The antigen remains unidentified. This CDR3 has 14 amino acids. The J segment lost 7 bases and the V segment lost 4 bases, leaving 5 bases of the junction unmatched. CDR1 is SGDLS and CDR2 is YYNGEE in the germline V gene. The data are from a study of human thymus T cells. Study findings and constraints: V and J gene usage appeared biased in thymic and blood repertoires.

Assay used: immunoSEQ multiplex PCR; TCRdb lists only in-frame clones, some missing. The data show about 60,000 clones, 94% seen once. Congenital heart defects were the reason for the corrective surgery that the donors, healthy Finnish infants, were having. The sequenced material came from blood. The origin of this receptor is a boy younger than two with a congenital heart defect but otherwise immunologically healthy. The V and J genes are TRBV9 and TRBJ2-1, with 10 positions matching TRBD1. The CDR3, as DNA: TGTGCCAGCAGCACATCGGGACAGGGGAATGAGCAGTTCTTC. It is translated as CASSTSGQGNEQFF. The full variable domain, in which reference TRBV9 and TRBJ2-1 provide the parts outside the CDR3, is DSGVTQTPKHLITATGQRVTLRCSPRSGDLSVYWYQQSLDQGLQFLIQYYNGEERAKGNILERFSAQQFPDLHSELNLSSLELGDSALYFCASSTSGQGNEQFFGPGTRLTVL.